The rows below give T cell receptor beta chains drawn from one sample of a study of blood T cells in healthy people across ages. TCRdb called the 5' RACE reads again in MiXCR, with one record for every CDR3 protein. Counted here are some 760,000 distinct CDR3 sequences, approximately 25% occurring once; the ten biggest clones make up more than 3%. These data were likewise used in another study, on T cells of mothers and their children.

The sequencing sample was made of blood. The receptors were gathered from a boy aged 5-17 years in good health. CDR3s include the opening cysteine and the closing phenylalanine or tryptophan. D genes are given only for firm matches. Clone sizes are given selectively: once, few, many, or a class where the clone is expanded.

V gene	J gene	D gene	clone size	CDR3 length	CDR3 protein	CDR3 DNA
TRBV20-1	TRBJ2-5	NA	NA	15	CSARDQETMVETQYF	TGCAGTGCTAGAGATCAAGAGACTATGGTAGAGACCCAGTACTTC
TRBV28	TRBJ1-5	NA	NA	14	CASNFGMGNQPQHF	TGTGCCAGCAATTTCGGGATGGGAAATCAGCCCCAGCATTTT
TRBV29-1	TRBJ2-5	NA	few	14	CSVKGRLSRETQYF	TGCAGCGTCAAAGGACGCCTGTCGAGAGAGACCCAGTACTTC
TRBV5-1	TRBJ2-1	NA	NA	16	CASSPLQRALGNEQFF	TGCGCCAGCAGCCCTCTCCAGCGGGCCCTCGGGAATGAGCAGTTCTTC
TRBV2	TRBJ2-3	NA	NA	14	CASSDPGSTDTQYF	TGTGCCAGCAGTGACCCGGGTAGCACAGATACGCAGTATTTT
TRBV6-5	TRBJ1-2	NA	NA	13	CASSYEATDGYTF	TGTGCCAGCAGTTATGAGGCCACCGATGGCTACACCTTC
TRBV27	TRBJ2-2	NA	few	14	CASSTGRGVGELFF	TGTGCCAGCAGTACAGGGAGGGGGGTCGGGGAGCTGTTTTTT
TRBV3-1	TRBJ2-5	TRBD1	NA	17	CASSQVIGTVLQETQYF	TGTGCCAGCAGCCAAGTCATAGGGACAGTTCTACAAGAGACCCAGTACTTC
TRBV4-2	TRBJ2-3	NA	NA	16	CASSQDTRQAGDTQYF	TGTGCCAGCAGCCAGGACACCCGACAGGCAGGAGATACGCAGTATTTT
TRBV30	TRBJ2-5	TRBD2	few	15	CAWSPGLAGAETQYF	TGTGCCTGGAGCCCCGGACTAGCGGGGGCAGAGACCCAGTACTTC
TRBV6-5	TRBJ2-1	NA	few	13	CASTGRLNNEQFF	TGTGCCAGCACCGGACGGCTAAACAATGAGCAGTTCTTC
TRBV27	TRBJ2-7	NA	few	15	CASSRGAGGDYEQYF	TGTGCCAGCAGTCGGGGGGCCGGAGGAGACTACGAGCAGTACTTC
TRBV9	TRBJ2-7	NA	NA	15	CASSVGGTVGGEQYF	TGTGCCAGCAGCGTAGGGGGGACCGTAGGCGGCGAGCAGTACTTC
TRBV28	TRBJ2-5	TRBD2	few	15	CASLLAGGSQETQYF	TGTGCCAGCTTATTAGCGGGAGGCTCCCAAGAGACCCAGTACTTC
TRBV12-3/TRBV12-4	TRBJ2-7	NA	NA	13	CASGTWGTYEQYF	TGTGCCAGCGGAACTTGGGGAACCTACGAGCAGTACTTC
TRBV27	TRBJ2-1	TRBD2	few	17	CASTGLAGGSSYNEQFF	TGTGCCAGTACTGGGCTAGCGGGTGGGAGCTCCTACAATGAGCAGTTCTTC
TRBV7-9	TRBJ2-1	NA	NA	16	CASSLAEGLNYNEQFF	TGTGCCAGCAGCTTAGCGGAAGGGCTCAACTACAATGAGCAGTTCTTC
TRBV7-3	TRBJ2-5	NA	NA	15	CASSLTTGRQETQYF	TGTGCCAGCAGCTTAACGACGGGACGGCAAGAGACCCAGTACTTC
TRBV7-9	TRBJ2-5	TRBD2	few	17	CASSSMTSGNGGETQYF	TGTGCCAGCAGCTCCATGACTAGCGGGAACGGCGGCGAGACCCAGTACTTC
TRBV12-3/TRBV12-4	TRBJ1-1	NA	few	13	CASRPGEGLPAFF	TGTGCCAGCAGACCCGGGGAGGGACTCCCTGCTTTCTTT
TRBV12-3/TRBV12-4	TRBJ1-1	NA	NA	13	CASSLYIWVEAFF	TGTGCCAGCAGTTTATATATCTGGGTTGAAGCTTTCTTT
TRBV7-9	TRBJ2-1	NA	few	16	CASSPHSESSYNEQFF	TGTGCCAGCAGCCCTCACAGCGAAAGCTCCTACAATGAGCAGTTCTTC
TRBV18	TRBJ1-1	NA	NA	13	CASSPKGGTEAFF	TGTGCCAGCTCACCAAAGGGGGGCACTGAAGCTTTCTTT
TRBV20-1	TRBJ1-2	TRBD1	NA	12	CSPRTGGYGYTF	TGCAGTCCACGTACAGGGGGCTATGGCTACACCTTC
TRBV3-1	TRBJ2-7	NA	NA	16	CASSPVPGRPSYEQYF	TGTGCCAGCAGCCCTGTCCCGGGACGGCCATCCTACGAGCAGTACTTC
TRBV10-3	TRBJ2-7	NA	NA	14	CAISESEGLVSWYF	TGTGCCATCAGTGAGTCGGAGGGCTTAGTATCTTGGTACTTC
TRBV29-1	TRBJ2-3	NA	NA	12	CSVLMGTDTQYF	TGCAGCGTCCTCATGGGGACAGATACGCAGTATTTT
TRBV4-3	TRBJ2-1	TRBD2	few	20	CASSEGTSGDMTSSYNEQFF	TGCGCCAGCAGCGAAGGGACTAGCGGGGATATGACGAGCTCCTACAATGAGCAGTTCTTC
TRBV4-3	TRBJ1-5	NA	few	15	CASSQVAYSNQPQHF	TGCGCCAGCAGCCAAGTTGCTTATAGCAATCAGCCCCAGCATTTT
TRBV18	TRBJ2-7	NA	NA	13	CASSPPRGEEQYF	TGTGCCAGCTCACCACCTAGGGGGGAGGAGCAGTACTTC
TRBV7-2	TRBJ1-2	TRBD1	NA	14	CASSHMTGVYGYTF	TGTGCCAGCAGCCATATGACAGGGGTCTATGGCTACACCTTC
TRBV7-6	TRBJ1-4	NA	NA	16	CASSSGTTFRNEKLFF	TGTGCCAGCAGCTCCGGGACGACTTTCCGAAATGAAAAACTGTTTTTT
TRBV20-1	TRBJ2-7	TRBD1	few	14	CSARVLQGAYEQYF	TGCAGTGCTAGAGTCCTACAGGGGGCCTACGAGCAGTACTTC
TRBV29-1	TRBJ2-7	TRBD1	few	14	CSATGGSALGEQYF	TGCAGCGCCACAGGGGGCAGTGCCCTGGGCGAGCAGTACTTC
TRBV12-3/TRBV12-4	TRBJ1-2	TRBD1	NA	15	CASSSGTGNDYGYTF	TGTGCCAGCAGTTCCGGGACAGGGAACGACTATGGCTACACCTTC
TRBV20-1	TRBJ2-7	TRBD2	NA	15	CSARDPRTSGGGLYF	TGCAGTGCTAGAGATCCCCGGACTAGCGGGGGGGGCCTGTACTTC
TRBV28	TRBJ2-5	TRBD1	NA	15	CASSFRTGGAETQYF	TGTGCCAGCAGTTTTAGGACAGGGGGCGCAGAGACCCAGTACTTC